This T cell receptor beta chain was documented in a study of blood T cell repertoires in COVID-19. Across the whole study: Some COVID-19 samples were acute and others convalescent; all came from the United States, Italy and Spain. T cells, B-cell-depleted T cells, or PBMCs supplied cDNA or gDNA.

Under the authors' procedure: Amplification from reference gene primers served as the basis for estimated nucleated cell counts. TCRdb's copy holds only in-frame clones and misses some; the assay was immunoSEQ multiplex PCR. The V and J calls and clone size were taken over from that table, and D and trimming were inferred from the DNA. The data contain 95,000 to 150,000 clones, around 80% of them singletons. Germline V gene data show CDR1 as KGHSH and CDR2 as LQKENI. V trimming: 3 bases; J trimming: 3 bases; junction bases outside the gene matches: 11. CDR3 length: 16 residues. The sequenced sample was peripheral blood. The receptor was derived from a man in his sixties with active or convalescent COVID-19. The chain has TRBV18 and TRBJ2-7; 7 positions match TRBD2. Written as DNA, the CDR3 is TGTGCCAGCTCACCTTCCGAATTTGGACTAGGCTACGAGCAGTACTTC. This sequence encodes CASSPSEFGLGYEQYF.